This T cell receptor beta chain was retrieved from a study of shared clonotypes between healthy human individuals. Only in-frame clones appear in the TCRdb table, and some are missing; sequencing was by immunoSEQ multiplex PCR. The sample includes about 2 million clones, around 96% seen only once; the top ten take 1% to 1.5%. This clone was seen more than once but under ten times. Germline CDR1 is SEHNR and CDR2 is FQNEAQ (reference sequence). V lost 2 bases, J lost 7 bases, and 5 bases lay in between. The CDR3 has 11 amino acids. CD45RO-negative cells were positively selected for CCR7, leaving out terminally differentiated effector memory CD45RA+ cells.

This chain joins TRBV7-9 and TRBJ1-1; D is possibly TRBD1 (5 bases). Sequenced sample: naive CD8+ T cells sorted from blood. This sequence originates from a man younger than 35 in good health. Here the CDR3 reads CASSLQGEAFF. The CDR3 DNA is TGTGCCAGCAGCTTACAGGGTGAAGCTTTCTTT.